The T cell receptor beta chain described here comes from a study of memory CD4+ T cells and cytomegalovirus serostatus. Remarks on this clone: Its specificity is not known.

Regarding the study as a whole: Each of roughly 65 CMV-associated TCRbeta sequences occurred in one to five individuals. A US-trained random forest predicted CMV serostatus with median AUC around 0.91.

The table came from immunoSEQ multiplex PCR; TCRdb's copy has only in-frame clones and leaves some out. The sample has 55,000 to 75,000 clones; about 81% are singletons. Per germline, CDR1 LNHNV and CDR2 YYDKDF (reference sequence). This CDR3 spans 14 amino acids. V was trimmed by 0 bases and J by 2 bases, leaving 7 bases between them. The sort gate was single viable CD3+CD4+CD8-CD45RO+ cells for memory CD4+ T cells. The V call is TRBV15, the J call TRBJ2-5, with D hard to call. Material: memory CD4+ T cells from blood. The TCR comes from an adult in good health and CMV-seronegative. The CDR3 is CATSRDFAQETQYF. The DNA of the CDR3 is TGTGCCACCAGCAGAGATTTCGCGCAAGAGACCCAGTACTTC.